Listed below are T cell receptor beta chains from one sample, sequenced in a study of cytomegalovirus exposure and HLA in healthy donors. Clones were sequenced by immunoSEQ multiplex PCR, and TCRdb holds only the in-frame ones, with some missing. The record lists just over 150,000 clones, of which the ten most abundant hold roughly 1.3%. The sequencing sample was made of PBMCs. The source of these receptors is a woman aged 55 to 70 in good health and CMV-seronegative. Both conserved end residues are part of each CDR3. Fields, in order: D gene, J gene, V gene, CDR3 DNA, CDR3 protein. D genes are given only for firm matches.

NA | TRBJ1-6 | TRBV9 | TGTGCCAGCAGCAGCCAGGGAATCTCACCCCTCCACTTT | CASSSQGISPLHF
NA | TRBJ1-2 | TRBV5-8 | TGTGCCAGCAGCTTGAACAGTCATAACTATGGCTACACCTTC | CASSLNSHNYGYTF
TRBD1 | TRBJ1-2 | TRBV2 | TGTGCCAGCTTACGACAGGGGGCCCTTAACTATGGCTACACCTTC | CASLRQGALNYGYTF
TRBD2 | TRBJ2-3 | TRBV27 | TGTGCCAGCACCTTACGCGGGACTAGCGGGGGAAGATATACGCAGTATTTT | CASTLRGTSGGRYTQYF
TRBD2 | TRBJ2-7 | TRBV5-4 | TGTGCCAGCAGCCCTTCGGGACTAGCGGGAGGGAGGGGGGAGCAGTACTTC | CASSPSGLAGGRGEQYF
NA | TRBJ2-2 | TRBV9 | TGTGCCAGCAGCGTAGTCGGGAATGCCGGGGAGCTGTTTTTT | CASSVVGNAGELFF
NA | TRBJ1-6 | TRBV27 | TGTGCCAGCAGTTTCGCAGGGCGTGGGAATTCACCCCTCCACTTT | CASSFAGRGNSPLHF
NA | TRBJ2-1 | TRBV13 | TGTGCCAGCAGCGCCCCGGGGAACAATGAGCAGTTCTTC | CASSAPGNNEQFF
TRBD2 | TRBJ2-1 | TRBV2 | TGTGCCAGCAGTCCGGCTAGCGGGGGGGTAGAGCAGTTCTTC | CASSPASGGVEQFF
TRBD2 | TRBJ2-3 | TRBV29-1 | TGCAGCGTTCCCCAAGGAAGGGGTGGGAGGGTGCCAGATACGCAGTATTTT | CSVPQGRGGRVPDTQYF
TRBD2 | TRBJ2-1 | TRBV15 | TGTGCCACCAGCAGGGGGCGGGAGGGGTTCAATGAGCAGTTCTTC | CATSRGREGFNEQFF
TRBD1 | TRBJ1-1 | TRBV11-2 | TGTGCCAGCAGCTTATTTTATCCAGGGGGGACTGAAGCTTTCTTT | CASSLFYPGGTEAFF
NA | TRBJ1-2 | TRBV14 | TGTGCCAGCAGCCTCACAGGGAATGGCTACACCTTC | CASSLTGNGYTF
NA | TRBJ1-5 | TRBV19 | TGTGCCAGTAGATACCGAGAGGGGGGGAAGCAGCCCCAGCATTTT | CASRYREGGKQPQHF
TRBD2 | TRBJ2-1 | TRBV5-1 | TGCGCCAGCAGCCCCGGGACTAGCGGGAGGGGGAATGAGCAGTTCTTC | CASSPGTSGRGNEQFF
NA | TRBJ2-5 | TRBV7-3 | TGTGCCAGCAGTATTAGTGGTTTAGAGACCCAGTACTTC | CASSISGLETQYF
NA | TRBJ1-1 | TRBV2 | TGTGCCAGCATTGGGACAAACCAGAACACTGAAGCTTTCTTT | CASIGTNQNTEAFF
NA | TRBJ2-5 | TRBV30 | TGTGCCTGGAGTGAAGGCGGGATGTACCAAGAGACCCAGTACTTC | CAWSEGGMYQETQYF
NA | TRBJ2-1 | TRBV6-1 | TGTGCCAGCAGTGGGACTCCCTTCTACAATGAGCAGTTCTTC | CASSGTPFYNEQFF
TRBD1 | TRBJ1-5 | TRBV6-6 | TGTGCCAGCACTTTTTCCAGGGGGCAGCCCCAGCATTTT | CASTFSRGQPQHF
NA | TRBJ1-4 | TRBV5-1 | TGCGCCAGCAGCTTGACGCCAGGTTCTGAAAAACTGTTTTTT | CASSLTPGSEKLFF
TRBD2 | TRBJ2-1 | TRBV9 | TGTGCCAGCAGCGTATACGGACTAGCGGGAGTCAATGAGCAGTTCTTC | CASSVYGLAGVNEQFF
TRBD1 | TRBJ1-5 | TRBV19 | TGTGCCAGTAGTTGGGGGGCCGGACAGGGTGATCAGCCCCAGCATTTT | CASSWGAGQGDQPQHF
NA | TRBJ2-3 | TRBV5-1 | TGCGCCAGCAGCTTGAGAATGCTATCAGATACGCAGTATTTT | CASSLRMLSDTQYF
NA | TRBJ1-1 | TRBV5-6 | TGTGCCAGCAGCTTCGCAGGGGTGGACACTGAAGCTTTCTTT | CASSFAGVDTEAFF
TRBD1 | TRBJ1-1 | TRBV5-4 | TGTGCCAGCAGCTTGGGAAACAGGGGAATGAACACTGAAGCTTTCTTT | CASSLGNRGMNTEAFF
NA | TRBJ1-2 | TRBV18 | TGTGCCAGCTCACCACCCGGACACAGCTATGGCTACACCTTC | CASSPPGHSYGYTF
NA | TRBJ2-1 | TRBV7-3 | TGTGCCAGCAGCTTTTTTCAGGACTCGGTTAAGTTCTTC | CASSFFQDSVKFF
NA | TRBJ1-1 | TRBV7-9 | TGTGCCAGCATCCCCCGCGGGGGCGCCGGTAACACTGAAGCTTTCTTT | CASIPRGGAGNTEAFF